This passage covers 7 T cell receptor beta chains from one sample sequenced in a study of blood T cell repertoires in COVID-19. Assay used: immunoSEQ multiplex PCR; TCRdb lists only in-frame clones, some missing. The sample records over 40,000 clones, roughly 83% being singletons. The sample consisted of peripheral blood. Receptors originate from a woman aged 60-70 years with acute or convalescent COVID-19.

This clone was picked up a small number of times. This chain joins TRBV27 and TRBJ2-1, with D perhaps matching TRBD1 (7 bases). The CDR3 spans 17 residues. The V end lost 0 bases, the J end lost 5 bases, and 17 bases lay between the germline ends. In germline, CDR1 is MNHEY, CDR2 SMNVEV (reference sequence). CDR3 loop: CASSLSSQGGYHNEQFF. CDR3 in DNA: TGTGCCAGCAGTTTATCCAGTCAGGGGGGATATCACAATGAGCAGTTCTTC.

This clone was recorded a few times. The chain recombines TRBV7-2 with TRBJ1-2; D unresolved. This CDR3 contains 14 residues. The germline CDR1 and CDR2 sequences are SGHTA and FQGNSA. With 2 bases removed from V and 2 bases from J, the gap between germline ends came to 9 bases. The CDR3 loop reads CASSLTAANYGYTF. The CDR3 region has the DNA TGTGCCAGCAGCTTAACGGCAGCGAACTATGGCTACACCTTC. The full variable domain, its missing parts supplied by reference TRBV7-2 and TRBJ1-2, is GAGVSQSPSNKVTEKGKDVELRCDPISGHTALYWYRQSLGQGLEFLIYFQGNSAPDKSGLPSDRFSAERTGGSVSTLTIQRTQQEDSAVYLCASSLTAANYGYTFGSGTRLTVV.

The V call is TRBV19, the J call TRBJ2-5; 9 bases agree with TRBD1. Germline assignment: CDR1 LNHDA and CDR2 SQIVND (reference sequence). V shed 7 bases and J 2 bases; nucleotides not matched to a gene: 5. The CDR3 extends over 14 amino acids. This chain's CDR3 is CASNRGRPQETQYF. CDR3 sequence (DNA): TGTGCCAGTAACAGGGGGCGTCCACAAGAGACCCAGTACTTC.

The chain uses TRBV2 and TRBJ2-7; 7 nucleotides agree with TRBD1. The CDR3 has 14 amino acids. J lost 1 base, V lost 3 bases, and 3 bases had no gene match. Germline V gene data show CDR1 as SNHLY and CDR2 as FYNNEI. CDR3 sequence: CASSEQGESYEQYF. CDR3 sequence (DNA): TGTGCCAGCAGTGAGCAGGGGGAGTCCTACGAGCAGTACTTC.

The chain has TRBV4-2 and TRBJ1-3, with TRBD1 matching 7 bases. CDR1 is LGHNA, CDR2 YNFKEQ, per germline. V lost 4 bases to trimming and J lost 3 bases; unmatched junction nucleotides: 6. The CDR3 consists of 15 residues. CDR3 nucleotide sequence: TGTGCCAGCAGCCCCCGGGACAGAGATGGAAACACCATATATTTT. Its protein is CASSPRDRDGNTIYF.

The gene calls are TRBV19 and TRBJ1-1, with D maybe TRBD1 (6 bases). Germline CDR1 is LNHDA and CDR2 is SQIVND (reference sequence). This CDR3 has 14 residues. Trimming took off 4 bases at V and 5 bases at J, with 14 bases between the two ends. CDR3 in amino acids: CASSTGRGGTEAFF. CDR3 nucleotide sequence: TGTGCCAGTAGTACGGGGAGGGGGGGAACTGAAGCTTTCTTT.

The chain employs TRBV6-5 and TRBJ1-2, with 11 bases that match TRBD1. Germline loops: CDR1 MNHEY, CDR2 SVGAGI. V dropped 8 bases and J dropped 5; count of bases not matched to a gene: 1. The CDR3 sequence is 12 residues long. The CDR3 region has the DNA TGTGCCAGCGGACAGGGGGCGTATGGCTACACCTTC. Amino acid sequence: CASGQGAYGYTF.